Below, 8 T cell receptor beta chains from the same sample are listed, as sequenced in a study of identical twins. Each CDR3 protein gets one entry after TCRdb re-called the 5' RACE reads with MiXCR. Of around 250,000 distinct CDR3 sequences in the sample, about 9% were seen once. The same specimen was also included in a second study, on yellow fever vaccine responses in identical twins.

Sequencing was performed on CD8+ T cells sorted from blood. The receptors originated from a woman between 18 and 30 years old in good health.

This clonotype came up many times. J is TRBJ2-4 and V is TRBV5-1; 8 nucleotides match TRBD1. CDR1 and CDR2 (germline): SGHRS, YFSETQ. The junction had 4 bases not matched to a gene; V was cut back by 3 bases and J by 2 bases. The CDR3 length is 15 residues. CDR3 protein: CASSSDRVSKNIQYF. The CDR3 bases are TGCGCCAGCAGCTCGGACAGGGTGTCCAAAAACATTCAGTACTTC.

V usage is TRBV27 and J usage is TRBJ2-1; TRBD2 matches at 14 bases. The germline V gene has CDR1 MNHEY and CDR2 SMNVEV (reference sequence). V dropped 8 bases and J dropped 2; count of bases not matched to a gene: 8. This CDR3 has 17 residues. The DNA of the CDR3 is TGTGCCAGCGGGACTAGCGGGAGTTCTGGACCCTACAATGAGCAGTTCTTC. As protein: CASGTSGSSGPYNEQFF.

This clonotype showed up just a few times. The genes are TRBV28 and TRBJ2-3; tentatively, D is TRBD1 or TRBD2 (5 bases each). With 6 bases removed from V and 5 bases from J, the gap between germline ends came to 15 bases. This CDR3 is built from 14 residues. Germline CDR1 reads MDHEN; CDR2 reads SYDVKM. The CDR3: CASRRRGAGDTQYF. CDR3 DNA sequence: TGTGCCAGCAGACGTCGAGGGGCGGGAGATACGCAGTATTTT.

V is TRBV7-2 and J is TRBJ2-3; D is tentatively TRBD1 or TRBD2 (5 bases each). Per the germline V gene, CDR1 is SGHTA and CDR2 is FQGNSA. The CDR3 loop spans 14 amino acids. V gave up 4 bases and J gave up 1 base, with 9 bases separating them. The CDR3 protein is CASSSLGGTDTQYF. CDR3 nucleotide sequence: TGTGCCAGCAGCTCCCTGGGGGGCACAGATACGCAGTATTTT.

This clonotype occurred a few times. V usage is TRBV27 and J usage is TRBJ2-6; D unresolved. V was shortened by 6 bases and J by 3 bases, with 12 bases between the two germline ends. CDR1 is MNHEY, CDR2 SMNVEV, per germline (reference sequence). CDR3 length equals 15 residues. The CDR3 DNA sequence: TGTGCCAGCAGCAGAAGTCCTGGTGGGGCCAACGTCCTGACTTTC. This codes for CASSRSPGGANVLTF.

This clonotype was seen a few times. The chain employs TRBV6-4 and TRBJ2-2; D might be TRBD1 or TRBD2, each matching 5 bases. Deletions cut 6 bases from V and 5 bases from J, with 10 bases between. CDR1 is MRHNA, CDR2 SNTAGT, per germline. This CDR3 spans 13 amino acids. CDR3 in DNA: TGTGCCAGCAGGCCAGGGAGAACCGGGGAGCTGTTTTTT. Its translation: CASRPGRTGELFF.

This clonotype showed up just a few times. The chain joins TRBV14 to TRBJ2-2; TRBD1 matches at 7 bases. V was pared by 2 bases and J by 7 bases, with 4 bases of the junction left unmatched. Germline loops: CDR1 SGHDN, CDR2 FVKESK. The length of the CDR3 is 14 residues. CDR3 bases: TGTGCCAGCAGCCAATACAGGGGTAACGGGGAGCTGTTTTTT. This sequence encodes CASSQYRGNGELFF.

This clonotype was counted only a few times. The chain uses TRBV7-9 and TRBJ2-7; 12 nucleotides line up with TRBD1. V shed 5 bases and J 6 bases; nucleotides not matched to a gene: 8. The CDR3 spans 15 residues. Germline V gene sequence: CDR1 SEHNR, CDR2 FQNEAQ (reference sequence). The CDR3 DNA reads TGTGCCAGCAGCCAAGGGACAGGGGGCTGGGGCGAGCAGTACTTC. Protein sequence: CASSQGTGGWGEQYF.